The T cell receptor (beta chain) under discussion was sequenced for a study of blood T cell repertoires in COVID-19. As for the study in general: Sites across the United States, Italy and Spain contributed samples from acute and convalescent COVID-19. PBMCs, B-cell-depleted T cells, or T cells were the source of the cDNA or gDNA that made up the material.

Original processing methods: Amplification of reference gene primers was used by the study to estimate nucleated cell counts. Profiling relied on immunoSEQ multiplex PCR, and the TCRdb table lists in-frame clones only, not all of them. V and J calls and clone size are given by that table; D and trimming were obtained from the DNA. The sample consists of approximately 210,000 clones, approximately 81% of them appearing once. The receptor was isolated from a human donor in a cohort sampled during active COVID-19. Sequenced sample: peripheral blood.

DNA for the CDR3: TGTGCCAGCTCACCAAACGGACAGCAAGAGACCCAGTACTTC. This gives the protein CASSPNGQQETQYF. The chain is built from TRBV18 and TRBJ2-5; weak D call: TRBD1 (6 bases). V was cut by 2 bases and J by 2 bases, with 9 bases left in between. The germline gives CDR1 KGHSH, CDR2 LQKENI. The CDR3 runs to 14 residues.